This T cell receptor (beta chain) was sequenced in a study of T cells in Graves' hyperthyroidism and ophthalmopathy. There were TCR beta CDR3 regions amplified from RNA transcripts. HTBI primers were the set used in a first-round RT-PCR of the TCR CDR3. TCRdb reprocessed the multiplex PCR reads via MiXCR and lists one record per CDR3 protein. Of 250,000 or so distinct CDR3 sequences listed, around 15% are singletons. This CDR3 spans 16 amino acids. The germline gives CDR1 SGHRS, CDR2 YFSETQ. The V end was cut by 0 bases, the J end by 0 bases, with 12 bases between. This clonotype was seen a few times. The chain combines TRBV5-1 with TRBJ1-2; D is possibly TRBD1 (6 bases). This TCR derives from a woman in her fifties or sixties with Graves' hyperthyroidism that later progressed to Graves' ophthalmopathy. The sample comprised blood. The CDR3 region is CASSLVLGATNYGYTF. CDR3 DNA: TGCGCCAGCAGCTTGGTATTGGGGGCAACTAACTATGGCTACACCTTC.